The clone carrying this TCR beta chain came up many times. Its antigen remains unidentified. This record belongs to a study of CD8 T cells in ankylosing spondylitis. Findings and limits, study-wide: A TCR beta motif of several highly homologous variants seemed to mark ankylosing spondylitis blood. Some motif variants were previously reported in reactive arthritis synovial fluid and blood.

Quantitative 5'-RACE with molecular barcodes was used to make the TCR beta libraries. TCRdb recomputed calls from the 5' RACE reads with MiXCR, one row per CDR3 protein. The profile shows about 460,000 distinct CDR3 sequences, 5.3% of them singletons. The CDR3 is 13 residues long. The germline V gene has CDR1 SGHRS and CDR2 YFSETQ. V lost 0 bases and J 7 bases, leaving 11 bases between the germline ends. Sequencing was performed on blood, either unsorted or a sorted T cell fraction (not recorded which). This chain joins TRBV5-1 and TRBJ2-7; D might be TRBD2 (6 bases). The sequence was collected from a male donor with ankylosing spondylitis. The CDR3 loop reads CASSLVPREEQYF. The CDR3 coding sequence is TGCGCCAGCAGCTTGGTGCCCCGGGAGGAGCAGTACTTC.